Each of the 31 T cell receptor beta chains below was sequenced from the same sample in a study of CD8 T cells in Susac syndrome. RNA totalling about 0.5 to 1 ug underwent reverse transcription with random hexamers. Using its own MiXCR run on the immunoSEQ multiplex PCR reads, TCRdb lists one record per CDR3 protein. The sample yields hundreds of thousands of distinct CDR3 sequences, around 95% seen once. Sequenced sample: CD4+ T cells from PBMCs. The source of these receptors is a human donor with multiple sclerosis.

The V and J genes are TRBV20-1 and TRBJ2-3; D might be TRBD2 (5 bases). V was cut by 6 bases and J by 4 bases, with 11 bases left in between. This CDR3 region has 12 residues. Germline V gene sequence: CDR1 DFQATT, CDR2 SNEGSKA (reference sequence). Here the CDR3 DNA reads TGCAGTGCGGGTACTAGTTCAGATACGCAGTATTTT. Protein sequence: CSAGTSSDTQYF.

This clonotype was counted once. The rearrangement links TRBV29-1 to TRBJ2-2; unclear D gene. The V gene lost 7 bases and the J gene lost 2 bases, with 11 bases spanning the gap. Germline CDR1 and CDR2: SQVTM and ANQGSEA. The CDR3 sequence is 13 residues long. CDR3 DNA sequence: TGCAGCGGTCGGACGGGTAACACCGGGGAGCTGTTTTTT. Protein sequence: CSGRTGNTGELFF.

The chain links TRBV3-1 to TRBJ2-1; no firm D call. This CDR3 contains 15 residues. Per germline, CDR1 LGHDT and CDR2 YNNKEL (reference sequence). V was clipped by 11 bases and J by 7 bases, with 24 bases between them. CDR3 protein: CAASGFMSRPNEQFF. CDR3 coding DNA: TGTGCCGCCTCCGGGTTTATGTCCCGCCCAAATGAGCAGTTCTTC.

This chain joins TRBV5-1 and TRBJ1-1; D possibly corresponds to TRBD1 (6 bases). V lost 4 bases, J lost 0 bases, and 10 bases lay in between. The CDR3 totals 14 residues. Germline assignment: CDR1 SGHRS and CDR2 YFSETQ. The CDR3: CASSPGTMNTEAFF. As DNA, the CDR3 is TGCGCCAGCAGCCCCGGGACAATGAACACTGAAGCTTTCTTT.

The genes are TRBV19 and TRBJ2-7; D might be TRBD1 (6 bases). This CDR3 comprises 15 residues. The germline CDR1 and CDR2 sequences are LNHDA and SQIVND (reference sequence). The V gene lost 1 base and the J gene lost 2 bases, with 12 bases spanning the gap. This chain's CDR3 is CASSIVSGQPYEQYF. In nucleotides, the CDR3 is TGTGCCAGTAGTATAGTTTCGGGACAACCCTACGAGCAGTACTTC. The whole variable domain, remainder taken from reference TRBV19 and TRBJ2-7, is DGGITQSPKYLFRKEGQNVTLSCEQNLNHDAMYWYRQDPGQGLRLIYYSQIVNDFQKGDIAEGYSVSREKKESFPLTVTSAQKNPTAFYLCASSIVSGQPYEQYFGPGTRLTVT.

As to this clonotype: Its ends do not fully match the called genes, so a read error is possible. This sequence joins TRBV24-1 and TRBJ1-5; D possibly corresponds to TRBD1 (5 bases). Germline lookup yields CDR1 KGHDR and CDR2 SFDVKD. There are 12 residues in the CDR3. The CDR3 nucleotides are TGTGCCACCAGTCACTCGTCGGGGCGCTTCTACTTT. It codes for CATSHSSGRFYF.

V gene TRBV25-1 combines with J gene TRBJ2-7; unclear D gene. The CDR3 contains 12 residues. V lost 3 bases and J lost 2, with 5 bases in between. Germline V CDR1 and CDR2: MGHDK, SYGVNS. CDR3 protein: CASSDGPYEQYF. As DNA, the CDR3 is TGTGCCAGCAGTGATGGCCCCTACGAGCAGTACTTC.

The rearrangement uses TRBV20-1 and TRBJ2-3, with 7 bases aligning to TRBD2. This CDR3 is built from 15 residues. Germline CDR1 and CDR2: DFQATT and SNEGSKA (reference sequence). V lost 3 bases and J lost 5; bases outside the gene matches: 11. The CDR3 DNA reads TGCAGTGCTAGTGGAGCGGGGCGCCTTGAAGATACGCAGTATTTT. Translating gives CSASGAGRLEDTQYF.

The genes are TRBV6-5 and TRBJ2-7, with 7 bases that match TRBD1. From germline, CDR1 is MNHEY and CDR2 SVGAGI. J was trimmed by 2 bases and V by 6 bases; bases with no gene match: 7. The CDR3 is 14 amino acids. CDR3 DNA: TGTGCCAGCAGGAGGACAGGAGAAACCTACGAGCAGTACTTC. Its translation is CASRRTGETYEQYF.

This clonotype was seen a single time. The V gene is TRBV7-3, the J gene TRBJ1-1, with 7 bases lining up with TRBD1. The length of the CDR3 is 14 residues. J gave up 8 bases and V 0 bases, and 6 bases lay outside the gene matches. Per germline, CDR1 SGHTA and CDR2 FQGTGA. The CDR3 DNA reads as TGTGCCAGCAGCTTAACAGGGGACAGACGGGAAGCTTTCTTT. Protein: CASSLTGDRREAFF.

This rearrangement joins TRBV18 to TRBJ2-1, with 8 bases matching TRBD2. The germline CDR1 and CDR2 sequences are KGHSH and LQKENI. CDR3 length: 16 amino acids. The V segment lost 4 bases and the J segment 0 bases; nucleotides outside the gene matches: 5. The CDR3 protein is CASSLLAGSSYNEQFF. The DNA for the CDR3 is TGTGCCAGCTCACTGTTAGCGGGAAGCTCCTACAATGAGCAGTTCTTC.

Comments on this clonotype: Relative to the germline gene, one junction end is altered; a read error may explain this. In DNA, the CDR3 is TGTGCCAGCTCCTCGGGAGCCGATCGGGGCAGTTTTTTC. This translates into CASSSGADRGSFF. This rearrangement joins TRBV18 to TRBJ2-7, with D possibly TRBD2 on 6 matching bases. This CDR3 contains 13 residues. Germline loops: CDR1 KGHSH, CDR2 LQKENI.

The chain has TRBV29-1 and TRBJ2-1; TRBD1 matches at 9 bases. The CDR3 is 13 amino acids. The germline CDR1 and CDR2 sequences are SQVTM and ANQGSEA. J was trimmed by 10 bases and V by 5 bases; bases with no gene match: 9. In nucleotides, the CDR3 is TGCAGCGTTCGGGACAGGGTCCTCAAGGAGCAGTTCTTC. Translation: CSVRDRVLKEQFF.

The chain joins TRBV27 to TRBJ2-3; 11 positions match TRBD2. V was pared by 6 bases and J by 5 bases, with 1 base of the junction left unmatched. The CDR3 has 13 residues. Per germline, CDR1 MNHEY and CDR2 SMNVEV (reference sequence). The CDR3: CASRGLAEDTQYF. The CDR3 DNA follows: TGTGCCAGCAGGGGACTAGCGGAAGATACGCAGTATTTT.

V and J are TRBV2 and TRBJ2-1; the match to TRBD1 covers 7 bases. The CDR3 is 15 amino acids. Germline V gene lookup returns CDR1 SNHLY and CDR2 FYNNEI. Germline trimming cut 7 bases from V and 4 bases from J; bases unmatched to any gene: 10. The CDR3 DNA reads TGTGCCAGCAAAGGATCGGGACAGAATTACAATGAGCAGTTCTTC. Protein product: CASKGSGQNYNEQFF.

This chain joins TRBV7-9 and TRBJ2-7; 10 bases match TRBD1. This CDR3 is built from 14 residues. V gave up 6 bases and J gave up 5 bases; unmatched junction bases: 7. Germline loops: CDR1 SEHNR, CDR2 FQNEAQ (reference sequence). In DNA, the CDR3 is TGTGCCAGCAGGTCAACCGGGACAGGGGACGAGCAGTACTTC. Its protein is CASRSTGTGDEQYF.

The rearrangement uses TRBV7-9 and TRBJ1-1; maybe TRBD1 (6 bases). V lost 5 bases, J lost 1 base, and 14 bases lay in between. Looked up from germline, CDR1 is SEHNR and CDR2 is FQNEAQ (reference sequence). The CDR3 runs to 15 residues. CDR3 nucleotide sequence: TGTGCCAGCAGCGCCAACAGGGACGCGAACACTGAAGCTTTCTTT. This translates into CASSANRDANTEAFF. Complete variable domain (other parts from reference TRBV7-9 and TRBJ1-1): DTGVSQNPRHKITKRGQNVTFRCDPISEHNRLYWYRQTLGQGPEFLTYFQNEAQLEKSRLLSDRFSAERPKGSFSTLEIQRTEQGDSAMYLCASSANRDANTEAFFGQGTRLTVV.

The chain is built from TRBV3-1 and TRBJ2-3, with D hard to call. V was cut by 4 bases and J by 2 bases, with 7 bases left in between. CDR1 LGHDT and CDR2 YNNKEL come from the germline V gene (reference sequence). The CDR3 sequence is 13 residues long. CDR3 coding DNA: TGTGCCAGCAGCCGACCCGACACAGATACGCAGTATTTT. Translating it yields CASSRPDTDTQYF.

The V and J genes are TRBV5-1 and TRBJ2-1, with 8 bases that match TRBD2. CDR1 is SGHRS and CDR2 is YFSETQ in the germline V gene. V dropped 5 bases and J dropped 3; count of bases not matched to a gene: 4. The CDR3 runs 14 residues. The DNA of the CDR3 is TGCGCCAGCAGATCGGGACTAGTCTACAATGAGCAGTTCTTC. It is translated as CASRSGLVYNEQFF.

The chain recombines TRBV5-1 with TRBJ2-2; the match to TRBD2 covers 7 bases. CDR1 is SGHRS, CDR2 YFSETQ, per germline. The CDR3 consists of 16 residues. Losses at the gene ends were 4 bases for V and 2 bases for J; bases not matched to a gene: 8. This chain's CDR3 is CASSILADVNTGELFF. The CDR3 DNA sequence: TGCGCCAGCAGCATTCTAGCGGATGTTAACACCGGGGAGCTGTTTTTT.

The V and J genes are TRBV20-1 and TRBJ1-5; D perhaps matches TRBD1 (5 bases). The CDR3 extends over 15 amino acids. Trimming pared 0 bases from V and 5 bases from J, leaving 14 bases between. Germline CDR1 is DFQATT and CDR2 is SNEGSKA (reference sequence). The DNA for the CDR3 is TGCAGTGCTAGAGATGTTGGGAGGGGAGATCAGCCCCAGCATTTT. Translating gives CSARDVGRGDQPQHF.

The chain recombines TRBV12-3 or TRBV12-4 with TRBJ1-1; D remains unclear. The CDR3 extends over 11 amino acids. The germline V and J ends were trimmed by 6 bases and 7 bases, with 9 bases remaining between them. The CDR3 DNA sequence: TGTGCCAGCAGCCAAACTTTTGAAGCTTTCTTT. It is translated as CASSQTFEAFF.

This rearrangement joins TRBV30 to TRBJ1-4; unclear D gene. The CDR3 length is 14 residues. V dropped 0 bases and J dropped 7 bases, with 12 bases sitting between them. Germline CDR1 reads GTSNPN; CDR2 reads SVGIG (reference sequence). CDR3 sequence: CAWSVRVRGEKLFF. For the CDR3, the DNA is TGTGCCTGGAGTGTGCGGGTCCGGGGTGAAAAACTGTTTTTT.

This chain links TRBV9 with TRBJ1-1; TRBD1 matches at 8 bases. Germline V gene lookup returns CDR1 SGDLS and CDR2 YYNGEE. This CDR3 comprises 12 residues. V dropped 5 bases and J dropped 5; count of bases not matched to a gene: 2. The CDR3 loop is CASSDRGTEAFF. The DNA for the CDR3 is TGTGCCAGCAGTGACAGGGGTACTGAAGCTTTCTTT.

CDR3 bases: TGCAGTGCTAGTCGGGGAACCCCCAATCAGCCCCAGCATTTT. Protein product: CSASRGTPNQPQHF. The chain links TRBV20-1 to TRBJ1-5; the D is unclear. CDR3 length equals 14 residues. Germline assignment: CDR1 DFQATT and CDR2 SNEGSKA (reference sequence). V was shortened by 3 bases and J by 3 bases, with 12 bases between the two germline ends.

This chain connects TRBV20-1 to TRBJ1-4; D not certain. Trimming shortened V by 6 bases and J by 1 base, and 9 bases separated the two germline ends. The germline CDR1 and CDR2 sequences are DFQATT and SNEGSKA (reference sequence). This CDR3 spans 13 amino acids. The DNA of the CDR3 is TGCAGTGCCCGACACCTAACTAATGAAAAACTGTTTTTT. Amino acid sequence: CSARHLTNEKLFF.

The V and J genes are TRBV7-2 and TRBJ2-1, with a weak D call TRBD1 (6 bases). Trimming removed 5 bases from V and 6 bases from J, with 20 bases in between. This CDR3 comprises 16 residues. Germline values: CDR1 SGHTA, CDR2 FQGNSA. The CDR3 protein is CASSVWDTGLLNEQFF. CDR3 bases: TGTGCCAGCAGCGTGTGGGACACTGGACTCCTCAATGAGCAGTTCTTC.

The chain is built from TRBV6-1 and TRBJ1-4; maybe TRBD1 (5 bases). Trimming stripped 7 bases from V and 7 bases from J, with 19 bases between. The length of the CDR3 is 15 residues. Germline loops: CDR1 MNHNS, CDR2 SASEGT. CDR3 DNA: TGTGCCAGCATTGGAGGGACTCTTCGTGGTGAAAAACTGTTTTTT. Translating gives CASIGGTLRGEKLFF.

The V gene is TRBV4-1, the J gene TRBJ1-4; TRBD1 is a possible D gene (5 bases). V gave up 0 bases and J gave up 0 bases, with 5 bases separating them. In germline, CDR1 is MGHRA, CDR2 YSYEKL. This CDR3 has 15 amino acids. Here the CDR3 reads CASSQEGPTNEKLFF. The CDR3 DNA reads TGCGCCAGCAGCCAAGAGGGGCCAACTAATGAAAAACTGTTTTTT.

The CDR3 DNA sequence: TGCAGTGCTAGAGACCATACCGGGACCCTCTCCTACAATGAGCAGTTCTTC. Protein: CSARDHTGTLSYNEQFF. V usage is TRBV20-1 and J usage is TRBJ2-1; possibly TRBD1 or TRBD2 for D (5 bases each). The CDR3 is 17 amino acids. V gave up 0 bases and J gave up 0 bases, with 15 bases separating them. Germline CDR1 reads DFQATT; CDR2 reads SNEGSKA (reference sequence).

J is TRBJ2-1 and V is TRBV20-1, with D perhaps TRBD2 (7 bases). CDR1 is DFQATT, CDR2 SNEGSKA, per germline (reference sequence). The CDR3 is made up of 17 amino acids. V lost 5 bases and J lost 7, with 27 bases in between. The chain's CDR3 is CSAAGSLGGSRGNEQFF. The CDR3 coding sequence is TGCAGTGCTGCGGGATCCTTGGGCGGGAGCAGGGGTAATGAGCAGTTCTTC.